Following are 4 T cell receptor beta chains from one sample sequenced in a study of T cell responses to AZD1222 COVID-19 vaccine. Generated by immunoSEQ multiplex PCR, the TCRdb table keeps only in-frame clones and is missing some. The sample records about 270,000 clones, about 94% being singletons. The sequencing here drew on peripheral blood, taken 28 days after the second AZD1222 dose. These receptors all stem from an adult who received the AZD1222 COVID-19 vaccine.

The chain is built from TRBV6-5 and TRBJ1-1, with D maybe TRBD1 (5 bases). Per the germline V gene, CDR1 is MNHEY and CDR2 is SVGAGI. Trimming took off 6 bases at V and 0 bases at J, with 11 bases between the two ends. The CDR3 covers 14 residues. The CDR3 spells CASSNGGLNTEAFF. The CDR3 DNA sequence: TGTGCCAGCAGCAACGGGGGTTTGAACACTGAAGCTTTCTTT.

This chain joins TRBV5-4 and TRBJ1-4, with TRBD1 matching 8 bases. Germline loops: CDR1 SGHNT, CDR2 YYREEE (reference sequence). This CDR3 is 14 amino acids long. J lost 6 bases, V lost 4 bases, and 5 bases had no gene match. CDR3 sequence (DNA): TGTGCCAGCAGCCCAGGGGGCGGGGATGAAAAACTGTTTTTT. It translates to CASSPGGGDEKLFF.

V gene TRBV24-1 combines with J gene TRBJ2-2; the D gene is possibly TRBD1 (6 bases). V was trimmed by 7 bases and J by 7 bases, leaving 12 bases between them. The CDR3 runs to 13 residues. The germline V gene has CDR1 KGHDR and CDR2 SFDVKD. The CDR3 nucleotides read TGTGCCACCAGGCCAGGGGTAGTCGGGGAGCTGTTTTTT. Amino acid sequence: CATRPGVVGELFF.

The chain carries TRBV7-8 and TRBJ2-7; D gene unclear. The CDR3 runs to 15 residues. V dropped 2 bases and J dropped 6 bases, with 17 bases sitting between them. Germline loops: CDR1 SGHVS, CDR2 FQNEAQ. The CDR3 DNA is TGTGCCAGCAGCTTAAAATGGTGGAGTGTGGCCGAGCAGTACTTC. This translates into CASSLKWWSVAEQYF.